This T cell receptor beta chain emerged from a study of identical twins. Trimming took 1 base from V and 1 from J, leaving 10 bases between them. Germline assignment: CDR1 MDHEN and CDR2 SYDVKM. This CDR3 spans 15 amino acids. Template switching added a universal primer site; cDNA carried unique molecular identifiers. In TCRdb, the 5' RACE reads were re-called with MiXCR into one record per CDR3 protein. The sample has 1.5 million to 2 million distinct CDR3 sequences, 32% seen once. There are a few counts of this clonotype. The TCR originated in a newborn girl in good health. The sample taken for sequencing was cord blood. The genes are TRBV28 and TRBJ2-5; either TRBD1 or TRBD2 may fit D (5 bases each). DNA of the CDR3: TGTGCCAGCAGTTTATCGGGACCAGTCCAAGAGACCCAGTACTTC. Residues: CASSLSGPVQETQYF.